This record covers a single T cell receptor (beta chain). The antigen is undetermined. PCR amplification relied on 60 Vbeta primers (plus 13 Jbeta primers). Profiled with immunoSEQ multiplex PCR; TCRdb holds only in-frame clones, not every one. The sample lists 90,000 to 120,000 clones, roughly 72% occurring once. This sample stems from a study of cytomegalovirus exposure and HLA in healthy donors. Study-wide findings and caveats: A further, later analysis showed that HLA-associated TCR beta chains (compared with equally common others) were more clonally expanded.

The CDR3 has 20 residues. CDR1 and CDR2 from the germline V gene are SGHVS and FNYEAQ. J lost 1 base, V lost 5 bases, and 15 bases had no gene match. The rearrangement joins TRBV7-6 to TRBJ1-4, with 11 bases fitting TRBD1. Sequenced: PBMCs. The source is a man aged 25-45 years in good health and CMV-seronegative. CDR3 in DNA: TGTGCCAGCAGCCCCCCTTTAGGACAGGGGGCCGGGGGAACTAATGAAAAACTGTTTTTT. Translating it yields CASSPPLGQGAGGTNEKLFF.